This TCR beta chain was identified during a study of T cell responses to AZD1222 COVID-19 vaccine. Study observations and caveats: Repertoires were obtained solely post-peak T cell response. The study identified only five to seven AZD1222 recipients as seropositive at baseline.

Losses at the gene ends were 4 bases for V and 5 bases for J; bases not matched to a gene: 12. The CDR3 has 15 residues. Germline V gene data show CDR1 as SGDLS and CDR2 as YYNGEE. This clone is a singleton in its sample. What it recognizes is unknown. Sequencing used immunoSEQ multiplex PCR; TCRdb keeps in-frame clones, though not all of them. This table has nearly 95,000 clones, 90% appearing once. The source of this sequence is an adult in good health. V is TRBV9 and J is TRBJ2-7; 7 bases are shared with TRBD1. Sequencing was performed on peripheral blood, taken on day 0 of AZD1222 vaccination. CDR3 region: CASSPPDRPRDEQYF. DNA of the CDR3: TGTGCCAGCAGCCCCCCGGACAGGCCGCGAGACGAGCAGTACTTC.